This T cell receptor beta chain was documented in a study of T cell repertoires in cytomegalovirus infection. Study-wide points: Dominating the ex vivo response were TCR beta clonotypes that were CMV-specific and HLA-C-restricted.

TCRdb processed the reads anew with MiXCR; each CDR3 protein has one entry. The sample shows approximately 750,000 distinct CDR3 sequences, 35% of them seen only once. A remark on this clonotype: Its target is not known.

CDR1 and CDR2 (germline): SGHVT, SQSDAQ. The V end was cut by 2 bases, the J end by 6 bases, with 18 bases between. This CDR3 contains 16 residues. The V call is TRBV7-4, the J call TRBJ2-3; D uncertain. The receptor was isolated from a human donor in good health (CMV status not recorded). Some clones in this sample may be carry-over from other donors' samples. Source material: PBMCs. The CDR3 DNA follows: TGTGCCAGCAGCTTACGAAGGGTGGGCGATCTGGATACGCAGTATTTT. Protein sequence: CASSLRRVGDLDTQYF.